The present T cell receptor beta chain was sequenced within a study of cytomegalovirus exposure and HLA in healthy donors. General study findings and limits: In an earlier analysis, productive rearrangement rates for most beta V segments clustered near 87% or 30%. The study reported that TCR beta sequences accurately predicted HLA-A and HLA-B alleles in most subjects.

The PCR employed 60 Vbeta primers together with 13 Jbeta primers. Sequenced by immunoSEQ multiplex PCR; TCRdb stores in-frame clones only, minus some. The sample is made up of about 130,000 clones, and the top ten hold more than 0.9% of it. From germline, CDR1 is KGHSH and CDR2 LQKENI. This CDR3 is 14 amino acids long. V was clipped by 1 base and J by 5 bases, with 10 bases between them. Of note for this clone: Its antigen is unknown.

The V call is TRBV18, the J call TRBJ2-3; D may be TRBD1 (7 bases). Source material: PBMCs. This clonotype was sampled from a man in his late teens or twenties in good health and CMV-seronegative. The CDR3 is CASSPRQGGDTQYF. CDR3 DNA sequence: TGTGCCAGCTCACCACGGCAGGGGGGAGATACGCAGTATTTT.